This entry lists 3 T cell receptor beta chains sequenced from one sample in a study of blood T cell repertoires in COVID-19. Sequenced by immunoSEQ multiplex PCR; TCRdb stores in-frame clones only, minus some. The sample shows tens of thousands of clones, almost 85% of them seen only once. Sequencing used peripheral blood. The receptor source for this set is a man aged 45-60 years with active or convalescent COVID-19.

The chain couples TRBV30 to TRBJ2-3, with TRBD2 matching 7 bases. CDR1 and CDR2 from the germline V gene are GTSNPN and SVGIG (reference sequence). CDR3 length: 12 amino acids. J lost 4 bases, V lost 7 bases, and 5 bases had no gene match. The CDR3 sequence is CAYGLVSDTQYF. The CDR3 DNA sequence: TGTGCCTATGGACTAGTTTCAGATACGCAGTATTTT.

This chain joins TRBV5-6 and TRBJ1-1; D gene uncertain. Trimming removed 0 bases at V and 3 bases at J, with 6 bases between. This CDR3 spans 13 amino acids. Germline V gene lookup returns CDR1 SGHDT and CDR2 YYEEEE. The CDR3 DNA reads TGTGCCAGCAGCTTGGAACGAGACACTGAAGCTTTCTTT. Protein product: CASSLERDTEAFF.

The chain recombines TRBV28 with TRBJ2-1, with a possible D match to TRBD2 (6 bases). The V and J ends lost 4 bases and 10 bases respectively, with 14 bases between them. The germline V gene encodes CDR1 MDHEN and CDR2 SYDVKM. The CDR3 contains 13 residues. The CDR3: CASSWGLSIEQFF. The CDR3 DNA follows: TGTGCCAGCAGTTGGGGACTCTCGATCGAGCAGTTCTTC. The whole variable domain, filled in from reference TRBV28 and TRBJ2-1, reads DVKVTQSSRYLVKRTGEKVFLECVQDMDHENMFWYRQDPGLGLRLIYFSYDVKMKEKGDIPEGYSVSREKKERFSLILESASTNQTSMYLCASSWGLSIEQFFGPGTRLTVL.